This is a list of T cell receptor beta chains from one sample in a study of cytomegalovirus exposure and HLA in healthy donors. This table comes from immunoSEQ multiplex PCR, and its TCRdb copy is limited to in-frame clones, with some not included. The data show about 190,000 clones, 75% to 90% seen once. Sequenced: PBMCs. These receptor sequences come from a man aged 30 to 39 in good health and CMV-seronegative. Each CDR3 is given without its conserved first and last residue.

j_call v_call cdr3_aa
TRBJ1-4 TRBV18 ASSPGQGGEKLF
TRBJ1-5 TRBV4-2 ASSQLQGQTYSNQPQH
TRBJ2-5 TRBV6-4 ASSDPGTSGSILVETQY
TRBJ2-7 TRBV7-9 ASSPPSFDEQY
TRBJ2-2 TRBV7-2 ASSLRRRVPGELF
TRBJ2-7 TRBV13 ASSFREISYEQY
TRBJ2-7 TRBV28 ASSSAQAGGSEQY
TRBJ2-7 TRBV18 ASSPTVYEQY
TRBJ2-1 TRBV7-2 ASSPQDRGFNEQF
TRBJ2-2 TRBV10-1 ASSEPTGTNTGELF
TRBJ2-2 TRBV9 ASSAQGARYTGELF
TRBJ2-7 TRBV12-5 ASGLATSGRYEQY
TRBJ2-7 TRBV5-6 ASSLVRSEQY
TRBJ2-1 TRBV7-9 ASSPEGVGNEQF
TRBJ2-7 TRBV5-1 ASSPTGFPLYEQY
TRBJ2-6 TRBV18 ASSPETGGGGANVLT
TRBJ2-7 TRBV30 AWSVVKRGEQY
TRBJ2-2 TRBV19 ASRGLAGTNTGELF
TRBJ1-2 TRBV4-1 ASSQGMIGQAYGYT
TRBJ2-2 TRBV5-1 ASSWGTGLAGELF
TRBJ1-3 TRBV18 ASSSTVSGNTIY
TRBJ1-1 TRBV19 ASSIELGGWGDGEAF
TRBJ2-5 TRBV7-2 ASSQTGVETQY
TRBJ1-5 TRBV2 ASRQQGNSNQPQH
TRBJ1-6 TRBV4-1 ASSPRGGGINSPLH
TRBJ2-7 TRBV4-1 ASSQEGSGSGYEQY
TRBJ2-1 TRBV2 ASSFSGRQYNEQF
TRBJ1-4 TRBV19 ASSIEGADEKLF
TRBJ2-1 TRBV5-1 ASSLEFRSGALVNEQF
TRBJ2-7 TRBV7-2 ASSPGGQVTYEQY
TRBJ2-3 TRBV7-9 ASNLGGADTQY
TRBJ1-5 TRBV7-9 ASSLSPGARPNQPQH
TRBJ1-1 TRBV6-6 ASGDRDRF
TRBJ2-1 TRBV6-4 ASSDSGGNEQF
TRBJ2-7 TRBV28 ASSGERTGPYEQY
TRBJ1-1 TRBV2 ASSDGAAEAF
TRBJ2-1 TRBV11-2 ASSLARAGVRNEQF
TRBJ1-3 TRBV10-2 ASSILGGRLDTIY
TRBJ2-7 TRBV4-1 ASSGQAQTTYEQY
TRBJ2-2 TRBV9 ASSSNRGNTGELF
TRBJ2-7 TRBV5-1 ASRPDRADEQY